Below, 7 T cell receptor beta chains from the same sample are listed, as sequenced in a study of blood T cell repertoires in COVID-19. TCRdb keeps only in-frame clones here, not all; method: immunoSEQ multiplex PCR. The repertoire holds some 100,000 clones, with about 85% as singletons. Specimen: peripheral blood. Receptor source: a man aged 55 to 70 with acute or convalescent COVID-19.

V is TRBV19 and J is TRBJ2-4, with D unclear. Germline V gene data show CDR1 as LNHDA and CDR2 as SQIVND (reference sequence). This CDR3 spans 14 amino acids. Trimming pared 5 bases from V and 7 bases from J, leaving 15 bases between. CDR3 DNA sequence: TGTGCCAGTAGTTCACCGGGTGATCGGAACATTCAGTACTTC. It specifies CASSSPGDRNIQYF.

This clone was observed a single time. The chain uses TRBV4-3 and TRBJ2-7; tentative D call: TRBD1 (5 bases). The CDR3 sequence is 15 residues long. Germline V gene lookup returns CDR1 LGHNA and CDR2 YSLEER. Trimming took 0 bases from V and 5 from J, leaving 14 bases between them. CDR3 bases: TGCGCCAGCAGCCAAGAATGGGGTACACAGGACGAGCAGTACTTC. Its translation is CASSQEWGTQDEQYF.

This chain joins TRBV24-1 and TRBJ2-3; possibly TRBD1 for D (6 bases). Germline V gene lookup returns CDR1 KGHDR and CDR2 SFDVKD. This CDR3 has 15 amino acids. Deletions cut 2 bases from V and 1 base from J, with 9 bases between. CDR3 in DNA: TGTGCCACCAGTGATTCCCGGACAGGCACAGATACGCAGTATTTT. Its protein product is CATSDSRTGTDTQYF.

The genes are TRBV7-2 and TRBJ1-1, with unresolved D. V was shortened by 2 bases and J by 2 bases, with 6 bases between the two germline ends. The CDR3 sequence is 13 residues long. Germline CDR1 reads SGHTA; CDR2 reads FQGNSA. CDR3 residues: CASSLSGNTEAFF. CDR3 coding DNA: TGTGCCAGCAGCTTATCGGGTAACACTGAAGCTTTCTTT. The full variable domain, with the rest looked up from reference TRBV7-2 and TRBJ1-1, is GAGVSQSPSNKVTEKGKDVELRCDPISGHTALYWYRQSLGQGLEFLIYFQGNSAPDKSGLPSDRFSAERTGGSVSTLTIQRTQQEDSAVYLCASSLSGNTEAFFGQGTRLTVV.

The CDR3 nucleotides are TGTGCCAGCAACCCACAGGGGGCTGCTGGAAACACCATATATTTT. Translating it yields CASNPQGAAGNTIYF. The chain carries TRBV6-5 and TRBJ1-3; 9 bases are shared with TRBD1. The CDR3 is 15 amino acids. With V trimmed by 7 bases and J by 2 bases, 6 bases remained unmatched. Germline V gene sequence: CDR1 MNHEY, CDR2 SVGAGI.

This clone showed up just a few times. The gene calls are TRBV3-1 (or the pseudogene TRBV3-2) and TRBJ2-7, with 7 bases that match TRBD2. Germline V gene data show CDR1 as LGHDT and CDR2 as YNNKEL (reference sequence). CDR3 length: 13 residues. The junction had 5 bases not matched to a gene; V was cut back by 3 bases and J by 6 bases. The CDR3 coding sequence is TGTGCCAGCAGCCACGAGGGAGGGATCGAGCAGTACTTC. This gives the protein CASSHEGGIEQYF.

This clone has just a few counts. This chain uses TRBV28 with TRBJ2-7; a possible D gene is TRBD2 (6 bases). CDR3 length: 12 residues. Germline loops: CDR1 MDHEN, CDR2 SYDVKM. V dropped 5 bases and J dropped 4 bases, with 9 bases sitting between them. The CDR3: CASSKRGYEQYF. The CDR3, as DNA: TGTGCCAGCAGTAAACGGGGGTACGAGCAGTACTTC.